This is a list of T cell receptor beta chains from one sample in a study of vaccination and CD4 T cells after COVID-19. These receptors have no identified antigens. MiXCR was run by TCRdb on the PCR reads, yielding one entry per CDR3 protein. The data show 10,000 to 15,000 distinct CDR3 sequences, about three quarters seen once. Material: CD4+ T cells from blood, cultured in vitro. Source of these receptors: a human donor who had recovered from COVID-19. Each CDR3 is given with its conserved first and last residue. Each record gives: J gene, clone size, V gene, D gene, CDR3 DNA, CDR3 protein. D genes are given only for firm matches. Expanded clones are given a class, and other clones once, few, many or no size at all.

j_call: TRBJ1-5
clone_size: -
v_call: TRBV2
d_call: TRBD1
cdr3_nt: TGTGCCAGCCGCAAGGGACAGGGGGACAATCAGCCCCAGCATTTT
cdr3_aa: CASRKGQGDNQPQHF

j_call: TRBJ2-2
clone_size: -
v_call: TRBV14
d_call: -
cdr3_nt: TGTGCCAGCAGCCACCTTTCCGCCGGGGAGCTGTTTTTT
cdr3_aa: CASSHLSAGELFF

j_call: TRBJ2-5
clone_size: -
v_call: TRBV5-6
d_call: TRBD1
cdr3_nt: TGTGCCAGCAGGGGGACAGGGAGGGGGGAGACCCAGTACTTC
cdr3_aa: CASRGTGRGETQYF

j_call: TRBJ2-7
clone_size: -
v_call: TRBV20-1
d_call: -
cdr3_nt: TGCAGTGCGCAGCCCCCGGTAGCGGCCCCCTACGAGCAGTACTTC
cdr3_aa: CSAQPPVAAPYEQYF

j_call: TRBJ1-2
clone_size: -
v_call: TRBV27
d_call: TRBD1
cdr3_nt: TGTGCCAGCAGTTTATCGGGACAGGTGAACTATGGCTACACCTTC
cdr3_aa: CASSLSGQVNYGYTF

j_call: TRBJ1-6
clone_size: -
v_call: TRBV6-5
d_call: -
cdr3_nt: TGTGCCAGCAGTTACTCGCGGATTCAGAATTCACCCCTCCACTTT
cdr3_aa: CASSYSRIQNSPLHF

j_call: TRBJ1-3
clone_size: -
v_call: TRBV7-2
d_call: -
cdr3_nt: TGTGCCAGCAGCAGAGGTGGACTCTCTGGAAACACCATATATTTT
cdr3_aa: CASSRGGLSGNTIYF

j_call: TRBJ1-5
clone_size: -
v_call: TRBV5-8
d_call: -
cdr3_nt: TGTGCCAGCAGCTTGCGCAGTGGCAATCAGCCCCAGCATTTT
cdr3_aa: CASSLRSGNQPQHF

j_call: TRBJ1-1
clone_size: -
v_call: TRBV10-3
d_call: TRBD1
cdr3_nt: TGTGCCATCAGTGTCGCCGGGACAGGGAACACTGAAGCTTTCTTT
cdr3_aa: CAISVAGTGNTEAFF

j_call: TRBJ2-2
clone_size: -
v_call: TRBV11-3
d_call: -
cdr3_nt: TGTGCCAGCAGACGACAGGCAGCCGGGGAGCTGTTTTTT
cdr3_aa: CASRRQAAGELFF

j_call: TRBJ1-5
clone_size: -
v_call: TRBV28
d_call: TRBD1
cdr3_nt: TGTGCCAGCAGTACTAACAGGGGGCGCAATCAGCCCCAGCATTTT
cdr3_aa: CASSTNRGRNQPQHF

j_call: TRBJ2-7
clone_size: -
v_call: TRBV6-1
d_call: -
cdr3_nt: TGTGCCGTGAGGGGACGGACCTCCTACGAGCAGTACTTC
cdr3_aa: CAVRGRTSYEQYF

j_call: TRBJ2-3
clone_size: -
v_call: TRBV7-2
d_call: -
cdr3_nt: TGTGCCAGCCGGATGGGGGGAAGCACAGATACGCAGTATTTT
cdr3_aa: CASRMGGSTDTQYF

j_call: TRBJ1-2
clone_size: -
v_call: TRBV6-1
d_call: TRBD1
cdr3_nt: TGTGCCAGCAGCCGGGACAGGGCTAACTATGGCTACACCTTC
cdr3_aa: CASSRDRANYGYTF

j_call: TRBJ1-5
clone_size: once
v_call: TRBV20-1
d_call: -
cdr3_nt: TGCAGTGCTAAAGACAGGTTTACAAATCAGCCCCAGCATTTT
cdr3_aa: CSAKDRFTNQPQHF

j_call: TRBJ2-7
clone_size: -
v_call: TRBV20-1
d_call: TRBD1
cdr3_nt: TGCAGTGCTAGAAAGTGGGGACAGGGGGCTGACGAGCAGTACTTC
cdr3_aa: CSARKWGQGADEQYF

j_call: TRBJ2-7
clone_size: -
v_call: TRBV6-1
d_call: TRBD2
cdr3_nt: TGTGCCAGCAGACCAGGGACTAGCGGAACCTACGAGCAGTACTTC
cdr3_aa: CASRPGTSGTYEQYF

j_call: TRBJ2-7
clone_size: -
v_call: TRBV11-2
d_call: -
cdr3_nt: TGTGCCAGCAGCCCCACCGGAGAGCAGTACTTC
cdr3_aa: CASSPTGEQYF

j_call: TRBJ1-1
clone_size: few
v_call: TRBV10-3
d_call: -
cdr3_nt: TGTGCCATAAGTGAGTCTGGTGGGAGGAACACTGAAGCTTTCTTT
cdr3_aa: CAISESGGRNTEAFF

j_call: TRBJ1-2
clone_size: -
v_call: TRBV6-1
d_call: -
cdr3_nt: TGTGCCAGTCGTGTTCAGGGGTCCTATGGCTACACCTTC
cdr3_aa: CASRVQGSYGYTF

j_call: TRBJ1-5
clone_size: few
v_call: TRBV20-1
d_call: -
cdr3_nt: TGCAGTGCTAGCGGACAGTCCAATCAGCCCCAGCATTTT
cdr3_aa: CSASGQSNQPQHF

j_call: TRBJ2-7
clone_size: large
v_call: TRBV7-2
d_call: -
cdr3_nt: TGTGCCAGCAGCCCCCACGCCGGGACTTCCTACGAGCAGTACTTC
cdr3_aa: CASSPHAGTSYEQYF

j_call: TRBJ1-4
clone_size: -
v_call: TRBV5-1
d_call: -
cdr3_nt: TGCGCCAGCAGCTTGGGATACAGAGATGAAAAACTGTTTTTT
cdr3_aa: CASSLGYRDEKLFF

j_call: TRBJ1-1
clone_size: -
v_call: TRBV20-1
d_call: TRBD1
cdr3_nt: TGCAGTGCTAGCCGGGACAGCATTTTGAACACTGAAGCTTTCTTT
cdr3_aa: CSASRDSILNTEAFF

j_call: TRBJ1-5
clone_size: -
v_call: TRBV18
d_call: -
cdr3_nt: TGTGCCAGCTCAACGGCGCGCAATCAGCCCCAGCATTTT
cdr3_aa: CASSTARNQPQHF

j_call: TRBJ1-5
clone_size: few
v_call: TRBV7-6
d_call: -
cdr3_nt: TGTGCCAGCAGCTTTCTTTCGGGCCCCAATCAGCCCCAGCATTTT
cdr3_aa: CASSFLSGPNQPQHF

j_call: TRBJ2-1
clone_size: -
v_call: TRBV20-1
d_call: TRBD1
cdr3_nt: TGCAGTGCTAGTAGGGGACAGAGATACAATGAGCAGTTCTTC
cdr3_aa: CSASRGQRYNEQFF